The 24 T cell receptor beta chains below were found in one sample sequenced in a study of T cells after yellow fever vaccination. TCRdb recomputed calls from the 5' RACE reads with MiXCR, one row per CDR3 protein. This table holds 300,000 or so distinct CDR3 sequences, 6.5% to 8.5% found once. The specimen was PBMCs, collected approximately 40 days after the first yellow fever vaccination. These receptors originate from a man between 18 and 29 years old who received the YFV17D yellow fever vaccine.

In this sample, this clonotype turned up a few times. The V gene is TRBV5-1, the J gene TRBJ2-7; D possibly corresponds to TRBD1 (6 bases). Trimming stripped 4 bases from V and 1 base from J, with 9 bases between. The germline V gene encodes CDR1 SGHRS and CDR2 YFSETQ. The CDR3 spans 13 residues. CDR3 loop: CASSKDSSYEQYV. The CDR3 nucleotides read TGCGCCAGCAGCAAGGACAGTTCCTACGAGCAGTACGTC.

This clonotype was recorded a few times. The chain has TRBV28 and TRBJ1-3, with D possibly matching TRBD1 (5 bases). CDR1 is MDHEN, CDR2 SYDVKM, per germline. The V gene lost 6 bases and the J gene lost 4 bases, with 13 bases spanning the gap. This CDR3 region has 14 residues. CDR3: CASRAGGTGNTIYF. The DNA for the CDR3 is TGTGCCAGCAGGGCGGGAGGGACCGGAAACACCATATATTTT.

There are many counts of this clonotype. The chain couples TRBV7-9 to TRBJ2-5, with D unclear. This CDR3 comprises 13 residues. Looked up from germline, CDR1 is SEHNR and CDR2 is FQNEAQ (reference sequence). V was clipped by 5 bases and J by 6 bases, with 13 bases between them. The chain's CDR3 is CASSLTPPKTQYF. Here the CDR3 DNA reads TGTGCCAGCAGCCTTACCCCGCCAAAGACCCAGTACTTC.

This chain uses TRBV18 with TRBJ1-3; D gene uncertain. CDR1 KGHSH and CDR2 LQKENI come from the germline V gene. Trimming cost V 2 bases and J 8 bases, with 13 bases left between them. The CDR3 totals 14 residues. The chain's CDR3 is CASSPTSPEDTIYF. In DNA form, the CDR3 reads TGTGCCAGCTCACCAACATCCCCGGAGGACACCATATATTTT.

This clonotype is a singleton in its sample. V and J are TRBV6-2 or TRBV6-3 and TRBJ2-2; 7 bases are a match to TRBD2. The CDR3 consists of 15 residues. CDR1 MNHEY and CDR2 SVGEGT come from the germline V gene. After removal of 6 bases from V and 3 bases from J, the junction contained 7 bases not matched to a gene. The CDR3 loop is CASSWGGRYTGELFF. The CDR3 DNA sequence: TGTGCCAGCAGCTGGGGGGGACGATACACCGGGGAGCTGTTTTTT.

This clonotype has a count of ten or more. The rearrangement links TRBV20-1 to TRBJ2-3, with 9 positions matching TRBD2. The CDR3 is made up of 13 amino acids. J gave up 1 base and V 4 bases, and 0 bases lay outside the gene matches. Germline CDR1 and CDR2: DFQATT and SNEGSKA (reference sequence). CDR3 in amino acids: CSATSGGTDTQYF. CDR3 coding DNA: TGCAGTGCTACTAGCGGGGGCACAGATACGCAGTATTTT.

This clonotype was counted between two and nine times. The genes are TRBV23-1 and TRBJ2-1; tentatively, D is TRBD2 (6 bases). TRBV23-1 is treated as an ORF (open reading frame) with a function not yet certain. Trimming cost V 2 bases and J 7 bases, with 18 bases left between them. CDR3 size: 16 residues. The CDR3 bases are TGCGCCAGCAGTCAACCTTTAAAGCGGGCGCCTAATGAGCAGTTCTTC. It codes for CASSQPLKRAPNEQFF.

This clonotype was detected a few times. The chain carries TRBV29-1 and TRBJ2-5; D may be TRBD1 or TRBD2 (5 bases each). Looked up from germline, CDR1 is SQVTM and CDR2 is ANQGSEA. Trimming took 0 bases from V and 0 from J, leaving 14 bases between them. The CDR3 sequence is 16 residues long. The CDR3 nucleotides are TGCAGCGTTGAAGATCTATTGGGACCGAACCAAGAGACCCAGTACTTC. Translation gives CSVEDLLGPNQETQYF.

This clonotype was seen more than once but under ten times. The CDR3 DNA is TGTGCCAGCAGTGTCGGTAGCCGGGGACAGGGGAACTGGAATACGCAGTATTTT. Translation gives CASSVGSRGQGNWNTQYF. The genes are TRBV6-1 and TRBJ2-3; 10 bases map to TRBD1. The CDR3 length is 18 residues. Germline loops: CDR1 MNHNS, CDR2 SASEGT. With 4 bases clipped from V and 7 bases from J, the junction kept 17 bases outside the gene matches.

This chain uses TRBV20-1 with TRBJ2-3, with D possibly TRBD1 on 6 matching bases. Between the trimmed V and J ends, which lost 2 bases and 6 bases, there was a span of 12 bases. Looked up from germline, CDR1 is DFQATT and CDR2 is SNEGSKA (reference sequence). CDR3 length equals 13 residues. DNA for the CDR3: TGCAGTGCTAGAACTGGGACATGGGATACGCAGTATTTT. Translating gives CSARTGTWDTQYF.

Only a few counts were recorded for this clonotype. The chain joins TRBV29-1 to TRBJ2-2, with 8 bases identical to TRBD1. Germline values: CDR1 SQVTM, CDR2 ANQGSEA. This CDR3 is built from 15 residues. J lost 8 bases, V lost 5 bases, and 13 bases had no gene match. The DNA for the CDR3 is TGCAGCGTTTTGGGCCTGAACAGGGGGTTGGGGGAGCTGTTTTTT. It codes for CSVLGLNRGLGELFF.

This clonotype came up many times. V gene TRBV5-1 combines with J gene TRBJ2-3; D perhaps matches TRBD2 (6 bases). Germline CDR1 is SGHRS and CDR2 is YFSETQ. This CDR3 contains 15 residues. V was clipped by 4 bases and J by 2 bases, with 14 bases between them. The CDR3 DNA reads TGCGCCAGCAGCGGCGGGGTCTTCGCCACAGATACGCAGTATTTT. Amino acid sequence: CASSGGVFATDTQYF.

The rearrangement links TRBV20-1 to TRBJ1-6; D is possibly TRBD1 (5 bases). This CDR3 is built from 13 residues. The germline V gene has CDR1 DFQATT and CDR2 SNEGSKA (reference sequence). Trimming pared 3 bases from V and 6 bases from J, leaving 9 bases between. CDR3 sequence: CSARGQLNSPLHF. CDR3 coding DNA: TGCAGTGCTAGGGGGCAGCTTAATTCACCCCTCCACTTT.

The CDR3 region is CASSLGGQGPYEQYF. CDR3 in DNA: TGTGCCAGCAGCTTAGGAGGGCAGGGGCCATACGAGCAGTACTTC. The V call is TRBV7-9, the J call TRBJ2-7; a weak D match, TRBD1 (6 bases). The CDR3 runs to 15 residues. V was shortened by 1 base and J by 4 bases, with 14 bases between the two germline ends. CDR1 is SEHNR, CDR2 FQNEAQ, per germline (reference sequence).

This chain joins TRBV19 and TRBJ2-1; D gene uncertain. CDR3 length: 13 residues. V lost 2 bases to trimming and J lost 6 bases, with 8 bases between them. Germline V gene lookup returns CDR1 LNHDA and CDR2 SQIVND (reference sequence). CDR3 coding DNA: TGTGCCAGTAGTATAAGCTCCCTCAATGAGCAGTTCTTC. Translating gives CASSISSLNEQFF. The whole variable domain, remainder taken from reference TRBV19 and TRBJ2-1, is DGGITQSPKYLFRKEGQNVTLSCEQNLNHDAMYWYRQDPGQGLRLIYYSQIVNDFQKGDIAEGYSVSREKKESFPLTVTSAQKNPTAFYLCASSISSLNEQFFGPGTRLTVL.

This clonotype was detected ten times or more. The V call is TRBV11-2, the J call TRBJ2-5, with D perhaps assigned TRBD1 or TRBD2 (5 bases each). The CDR3 totals 14 residues. V dropped 4 bases and J dropped 3 bases, with 12 bases sitting between them. Germline-derived CDR1 and CDR2 are SGHAT and FQNNGV. CDR3 residues: CASSSGTGKETQYF. DNA for the CDR3: TGTGCCAGCAGCTCCGGGACGGGGAAAGAGACCCAGTACTTC.

This clonotype has only a few counts. V gene TRBV7-6 combines with J gene TRBJ2-1, with 7 nucleotides matching TRBD2. V shed 6 bases, J shed 2 bases, and the junction held 16 bases outside the gene matches. Germline values: CDR1 SGHVS, CDR2 FNYEAQ. The CDR3 has 18 residues. This CDR3 reads CASSDGVRLADTYNEQFF. In DNA, the CDR3 is TGTGCCAGCAGTGACGGGGTCCGCCTAGCGGATACCTACAATGAGCAGTTCTTC. The variable domain in full, with the rest retrieved from reference TRBV7-6 and TRBJ2-1, is GAGVSQSPRYKVTKRGQDVALRCDPISGHVSLYWYRQALGQGPEFLTYFNYEAQQDKSGLPNDRFSAERPEGSISTLTIQRTEQRDSAMYRCASSDGVRLADTYNEQFFGPGTRLTVL.

This clonotype was found many times. V is TRBV29-1 and J is TRBJ2-2, with D perhaps being TRBD1 or TRBD2 (5 bases each). Germline V gene data show CDR1 as SQVTM and CDR2 as ANQGSEA. Trimming removed 7 bases at V and 6 bases at J, with 15 bases between. The CDR3 runs 13 residues. Here the CDR3 DNA reads TGCAGCGCGGGGACCTCAGGTTCCGGGGAGCTGTTTTTT. It is translated as CSAGTSGSGELFF.

This chain links TRBV7-6 with TRBJ1-1; the D gene is possibly TRBD1 (5 bases). The V end was cut by 2 bases, the J end by 2 bases, with 18 bases between. Germline V gene data show CDR1 as SGHVS and CDR2 as FNYEAQ. There are 17 residues in the CDR3. The CDR3 sequence is CASSLPPKGPANTEAFF. The CDR3 region has the DNA TGTGCCAGCAGCTTACCACCCAAGGGGCCCGCAAACACTGAAGCTTTCTTT.

This clonotype was observed a few times. The chain uses TRBV6-4 and TRBJ2-1, with D possibly matching TRBD2 (5 bases). Germline values: CDR1 MRHNA, CDR2 SNTAGT. Trimming stripped 6 bases from V and 9 bases from J, with 15 bases between. This CDR3 is built from 13 residues. The CDR3 DNA follows: TGTGCCAGCAGCGAGGGTGTAGGGAGTGAGCAGTTCTTC. This translates into CASSEGVGSEQFF.

This clonotype came up a few times. The V call is TRBV29-1, the J call TRBJ1-4; D not resolved. CDR1 SQVTM and CDR2 ANQGSEA come from the germline V gene. The CDR3 extends over 14 amino acids. With 1 base removed from V and 4 bases from J, the gap between germline ends came to 10 bases. CDR3 coding DNA: TGCAGCGTTGAAGGATACGGGAATAATGAAAAACTGTTTTTT. This encodes CSVEGYGNNEKLFF.

This clonotype was found a few times. CDR3 protein: CASSIRGGSPDTQYF. CDR3 DNA sequence: TGTGCCAGCAGCATAAGGGGGGGGAGCCCAGATACGCAGTATTTT. This chain joins TRBV7-3 and TRBJ2-3; tentative D call: TRBD2 (7 bases). V was clipped by 5 bases and J by 4 bases, with 16 bases between them. CDR1 is SGHTA and CDR2 is FQGTGA in the germline V gene. The CDR3 is made up of 15 amino acids.

This clonotype was counted at least ten times. The chain joins TRBV5-6 to TRBJ2-7; perhaps TRBD1 as D (6 bases). The germline CDR1 and CDR2 sequences are SGHDT and YYEEEE. Deletions cut 2 bases from V and 4 bases from J, with 13 bases between. This CDR3 comprises 14 residues. CDR3 region: CASSLLGQIYEQYV. As DNA, the CDR3 is TGTGCCAGCAGCTTATTGGGACAAATTTACGAGCAGTACGTC.

This chain joins TRBV7-2 and TRBJ2-1, with TRBD2 as a possible D gene (6 bases). In germline, CDR1 is SGHTA, CDR2 FQGNSA. The CDR3 has 14 residues. Trimming removed 3 bases at V and 4 bases at J, with 10 bases between. This chain's CDR3 is CASSFGGLYNEQFF. CDR3 sequence (DNA): TGTGCCAGCAGCTTCGGGGGATTATACAATGAGCAGTTCTTC.